The TCR beta chain under discussion was sequenced for a study of T-cell memory formation after mild COVID-19. Study-wide points: Clonal second-wave expansions that peaked on day 37 had unconfirmed SARS-CoV-2 specificity.

The CDR3 is 11 residues long. V was cut by 6 bases and J by 0 bases, with 3 bases left in between. TCRdb called the 5' RACE reads again in MiXCR, with one record for every CDR3 protein. This table holds 350,000 to 500,000 distinct CDR3 sequences, 20% to 25% found once. This clonotype was detected many times. Its specificity is not known. Sequenced: PBMCs or a T cell subset sorted from them (not recorded which). The J gene is TRBJ2-7, the V gene TRBV12-3 or TRBV12-4; D gene uncertain. This TCR was sampled from an adult woman who had mild COVID-19 (a few samples of this study predate the infection). Cell type and time point are not known. The CDR3 DNA sequence: TGTGCCAGCAGCGTCTCCTACGAGCAGTACTTC. Translated: CASSVSYEQYF.